This passage covers 25 T cell receptor beta chains from one sample sequenced in a study of CD8 T cells in ankylosing spondylitis. TCRdb re-derived calls from the 5' RACE reads in MiXCR, one entry per CDR3 protein. The table lists around 490,000 distinct CDR3 sequences, roughly 5.3% of them singletons. Overall study results and limits: Made up of roughly 8 highly homologous variants, a TCR beta motif appeared characteristic of ankylosing spondylitis blood.

For these receptors, no antigen is known. The sample was blood, either unsorted or a sorted T cell fraction (not recorded which). These receptor sequences come from a male donor with ankylosing spondylitis.

This clonotype was seen ten or more times. This chain uses TRBV7-8 with TRBJ2-4; the match to TRBD2 covers 7 bases. In germline, CDR1 is SGHVS, CDR2 FQNEAQ. The CDR3 contains 17 residues. The V and J ends lost 1 base and 0 bases, in that order; junction bases with no gene match: 6. The CDR3 DNA reads as TGTGCCAGCAGCTTAGGATACAGCGGGGTAGCCAAAAACATTCAGTACTTC. Its translation is CASSLGYSGVAKNIQYF.

This clonotype showed up many times. The chain is built from TRBV4-3 and TRBJ2-6, with a weak D call TRBD2 (5 bases). Trimming pared 4 bases from V and 3 bases from J, leaving 10 bases between. The CDR3 is 15 amino acids. The germline gives CDR1 LGHNA, CDR2 YSLEER. The CDR3 nucleotides read TGCGCCAGCAGCCTCGGGGTGCTTGGGGCCAACGTCCTGACTTTC. This encodes CASSLGVLGANVLTF.

This clonotype was counted a few times. The gene calls are TRBV28 and TRBJ2-7; D call uncertain. There are 15 residues in the CDR3. V shed 6 bases and J shed 2 bases, with 17 bases lying between them. Germline V gene lookup returns CDR1 MDHEN and CDR2 SYDVKM. The CDR3 DNA is TGTGCCAGCAGACCCGCCGGAGCGTTTACCTACGAGCAGTACTTC. It specifies CASRPAGAFTYEQYF.

This clonotype was observed at least ten times. This chain links TRBV3-1 with TRBJ2-7; D is uncertain. The V end lost 1 base, the J end lost 3 bases, and 4 bases lay between the germline ends. Germline CDR1 reads LGHDT; CDR2 reads YNNKEL (reference sequence). The length of the CDR3 is 12 residues. The CDR3 DNA follows: TGTGCCAGCAGCCAAGGGGACTACGAGCAGTACTTC. This codes for CASSQGDYEQYF.

This clonotype was recorded at least ten times. The DNA for the CDR3 is TGCAGTGCTAGAGATGGCAGGGGCCGGGAAAAACTGTTTTTT. This sequence encodes CSARDGRGREKLFF. The chain uses TRBV20-1 and TRBJ1-4; a weak D match, TRBD1 (6 bases). CDR3 length: 14 amino acids. Germline CDR1 is DFQATT and CDR2 is SNEGSKA (reference sequence). Trimming stripped 0 bases from V and 8 bases from J, with 13 bases between.

This clonotype was observed at least ten times. This CDR3 is CSARLSENTIYF. In nucleotides, the CDR3 is TGCAGTGCTAGGCTCTCCGAAAACACCATATATTTT. V gene TRBV20-1 combines with J gene TRBJ1-3; D unclear. Germline V gene sequence: CDR1 DFQATT, CDR2 SNEGSKA (reference sequence). Between the trimmed V and J ends, which lost 3 bases and 6 bases, there was a span of 9 bases. The CDR3 sequence is 12 residues long.

At least ten counts were recorded for this clonotype. J is TRBJ2-1 and V is TRBV21-1; the table's D call, TRBD2, has no DNA check behind it. TRBV21-1 represents a pseudogene. This CDR3 has 17 amino acids. The CDR3 region has the DNA TGTGCCAGCAGCAAATCCCCCGGACTAGCGTGTGACAATGAGCAGTTCTTC. This gives the protein CASSKSPGLACDNEQFF.

This clonotype was recorded many times. The V gene is TRBV20-1, the J gene TRBJ1-2, with TRBD1 matching over 8 bases. V was pared by 3 bases and J by 2 bases, with 11 bases of the junction left unmatched. The CDR3 has 16 amino acids. The V gene's germline CDR1 is DFQATT and CDR2 SNEGSKA (reference sequence). This CDR3 is CSARTPPGQVNYGYTF. CDR3 in DNA: TGCAGTGCTAGGACCCCTCCGGGACAGGTGAACTATGGCTACACCTTC.

This clonotype was seen repeatedly, ten times or more. The chain combines TRBV7-2 with TRBJ1-2; D might be TRBD1 (6 bases). The CDR3 runs 15 residues. Germline V gives CDR1 SGHTA, CDR2 FQGNSA. Deletions cut 6 bases from V and 3 bases from J, with 17 bases between. CDR3 amino acids: CASRREGGFDYGYTF. In DNA form, the CDR3 reads TGTGCCAGCAGACGGGAAGGGGGATTTGACTATGGCTACACCTTC.

This clonotype was seen more than once but under ten times. This rearrangement joins TRBV7-9 to TRBJ2-1; perhaps TRBD1 as D (6 bases). This CDR3 is 14 amino acids long. V was clipped by 11 bases and J by 6 bases, with 20 bases between them. Looked up from germline, CDR1 is SEHNR and CDR2 is FQNEAQ (reference sequence). CDR3 amino acids: CAATDSSLPNEQFF. For the CDR3, the DNA is TGTGCCGCCACGGACAGCTCCCTTCCCAATGAGCAGTTCTTC.

This clonotype was counted only a few times. The J gene is TRBJ1-5, the V gene TRBV6-2 or TRBV6-3, with TRBD1 matching 9 bases. Per the germline V gene, CDR1 is MNHEY and CDR2 is SVGEGT. The CDR3 has 15 residues. V dropped 7 bases and J dropped 5; count of bases not matched to a gene: 9. This chain's CDR3 is CASTGTGIGDQPQHF. CDR3 nucleotides: TGTGCCAGCACAGGGACAGGGATCGGCGATCAGCCCCAGCATTTT.

There are many counts of this clonotype. The chain employs TRBV12-3 or TRBV12-4 and TRBJ1-1, with no clear D. This CDR3 contains 13 residues. Between the trimmed V and J ends, which lost 3 bases and 5 bases, there was a span of 10 bases. This CDR3 reads CASSFEGYTEAFF. DNA for the CDR3: TGTGCCAGCAGTTTCGAGGGTTATACTGAAGCTTTCTTT.

This clonotype was seen many times. V and J are TRBV6-6 and TRBJ1-5, with no clear D. This CDR3 spans 13 amino acids. From germline, CDR1 is MNHNY and CDR2 SVGAGI (reference sequence). V was cut by 5 bases and J by 0 bases, with 5 bases left in between. As DNA, the CDR3 is TGTGCCAGCAGTCCAAGTAGCAATCAGCCCCAGCATTTT. Amino acids: CASSPSSNQPQHF.

This clonotype has at least ten counts. The chain joins TRBV7-2 to TRBJ2-7, with a tentative D call TRBD2 (6 bases). V lost 2 bases, J lost 5 bases, and 13 bases lay in between. CDR1 SGHTA and CDR2 FQGNSA come from the germline V gene. The CDR3 contains 14 residues. CDR3 nucleotides: TGTGCCAGCAGCTTAACGACTAGTTCGGACGAGCAGTACTTC. It codes for CASSLTTSSDEQYF.

The sample holds many counts of this clonotype. This chain uses TRBV10-3 with TRBJ1-6, with 7 bases aligning to TRBD1. With V trimmed by 6 bases and J by 10 bases, 15 bases remained unmatched. Germline V gives CDR1 ENHRY, CDR2 SYGVKD. The CDR3 covers 16 residues. In DNA, the CDR3 is TGTGCCATCAGAGGGACAGAAGGGCTTATGGGATCACCCCTCCACTTT. Residues: CAIRGTEGLMGSPLHF.

In its sample, this clonotype was seen a few times. This chain connects TRBV20-1 to TRBJ1-1, with D uncertain. The CDR3 runs to 10 residues. CDR1 DFQATT and CDR2 SNEGSKA come from the germline V gene (reference sequence). V lost 4 bases and J lost 3, with 3 bases in between. The CDR3 DNA reads as TGCAGTGCTATCGACACTGAAGCTTTCTTT. This codes for CSAIDTEAFF.

This clonotype was detected ten times or more. CDR3 sequence (DNA): TGTGCCAGCACCGGACAGGGAACAACTAACTATGGCTACACCTTC. Protein product: CASTGQGTTNYGYTF. This chain uses TRBV7-2 with TRBJ1-2, with 8 bases fitting TRBD1. V dropped 7 bases and J dropped 0; count of bases not matched to a gene: 7. Germline CDR1 is SGHTA and CDR2 is FQGNSA. The CDR3 length is 15 residues. Drawing the rest from reference TRBV7-2 and TRBJ1-2, the complete variable domain is GAGVSQSPSNKVTEKGKDVELRCDPISGHTALYWYRQSLGQGLEFLIYFQGNSAPDKSGLPSDRFSAERTGGSVSTLTIQRTQQEDSAVYLCASTGQGTTNYGYTFGSGTRLTVV.

In regard to this clonotype: At one of its ends the junction is not consistent with the germline gene, which may arise from a read error. The chain recombines TRBV30 with TRBJ2-6, with D uncertain. CDR1 is GTSNPN and CDR2 is SVGIG in the germline V gene (reference sequence). The CDR3 has 15 residues. CDR3 sequence: CAWRKALGGSNVLTF. CDR3 coding DNA: TGTGCCTGGAGAAAGGCTCTAGGTGGGTCCAACGTCCTGACTTTC.

At least ten counts were recorded for this clonotype. This rearrangement joins TRBV12-3 or TRBV12-4 to TRBJ1-5; D perhaps matches TRBD1 (6 bases). The V end was cut by 3 bases, the J end by 5 bases, with 23 bases between. The CDR3 is 18 residues long. CDR3 in DNA: TGTGCCAGCAGTTTGAAACACAATTACAGGGATTCTCATCAGCCCCAGCATTTT. Translated, it gives CASSLKHNYRDSHQPQHF.

There are a few counts of this clonotype. The rearrangement joins TRBV20-1 to TRBJ2-3, with a tentative D call TRBD2 (7 bases). The V gene's germline CDR1 is DFQATT and CDR2 SNEGSKA (reference sequence). CDR3 length: 13 residues. With 7 bases removed from V and 6 bases from J, the gap between germline ends came to 17 bases. The CDR3 is CSGLAGALDTQYF. CDR3 in DNA: TGCAGTGGACTCGCGGGGGCTTTGGATACGCAGTATTTT.

Ten or more counts support this clonotype. The chain couples TRBV5-1 to TRBJ1-1; 8 nucleotides line up with TRBD1. J was trimmed by 6 bases and V by 6 bases; bases with no gene match: 10. The CDR3 extends over 14 amino acids. Per the germline V gene, CDR1 is SGHRS and CDR2 is YFSETQ. The CDR3: CASNHGDRGAEAFF. The CDR3 nucleotides are TGCGCCAGCAATCATGGCGACAGGGGCGCTGAAGCTTTCTTT.

This clonotype was observed at least ten times. The chain uses TRBV6-2 or TRBV6-3 and TRBJ1-2, with TRBD1 matching over 9 bases. J was trimmed by 6 bases and V by 5 bases; bases with no gene match: 4. The germline V gene encodes CDR1 MNHEY and CDR2 SVGEGT. This CDR3 has 13 residues. In DNA, the CDR3 is TGTGCCAGCAGTCCCAGACAGGGGGATGGCTACACCTTC. Protein sequence: CASSPRQGDGYTF.

This clonotype was found many times. The rearrangement joins TRBV5-1 to TRBJ2-7, with unresolved D. This CDR3 region has 14 residues. The V gene's germline CDR1 is SGHRS and CDR2 YFSETQ. Trimming removed 0 bases from V and 5 bases from J, with 12 bases in between. The CDR3 bases are TGCGCCAGCAGCTTGGACGGACCCAAGGACGAGCAGTACTTC. Amino acid sequence: CASSLDGPKDEQYF.

This clonotype was detected many times. The J gene is TRBJ2-7, the V gene TRBV20-1, with TRBD1 matching 7 bases. This CDR3 contains 15 residues. Germline lookup yields CDR1 DFQATT and CDR2 SNEGSKA (reference sequence). The trim removed 3 bases at V and 2 bases at J, leaving 10 bases unmatched. For the CDR3, the DNA is TGCAGTGCTAGGCACAGGGGCGTGGGACCCTACGAGCAGTACTTC. Translating it yields CSARHRGVGPYEQYF.

This clonotype was seen many times. As DNA, the CDR3 is TGTGCCAGCAGCCCCCGAAATTGGGGAAAGAACACCGGGGAGCTGTTTTTT. Protein: CASSPRNWGKNTGELFF. J is TRBJ2-2 and V is TRBV9, with D uncertain. This CDR3 has 17 amino acids. Germline V gives CDR1 SGDLS, CDR2 YYNGEE. The V end lost 4 bases, the J end lost 1 base, and 17 bases lay between the germline ends.